Below, 5 T cell receptor beta chains from the same sample are listed, as sequenced in a study of T-cell reconstitution after alpha-beta-depleted transplantation in children. Unique molecular identifiers were incorporated when the TCRbeta library was constructed. TCRdb re-called the PCR reads through MiXCR, storing one row per CDR3 protein. This table has 250,000 to 350,000 distinct CDR3 sequences, approximately 23% appearing once. Material: PBMCs, mostly from graft donor cells, obtained 180 days after TCRalphabeta/CD19-depleted stem cell transplant. The receptors originated from a male patient younger than 18 who had a stem cell transplant for acute lymphoblastic leukemia, so the T cells may come from the graft donor.

This clonotype has at least ten counts. The gene calls are TRBV7-9 and TRBJ2-2; D not certain. Between the trimmed V and J ends, which lost 1 base and 0 bases, there was a span of 6 bases. The CDR3 loop spans 15 amino acids. Germline CDR1 is SEHNR and CDR2 is FQNEAQ (reference sequence). Written as DNA, the CDR3 is TGTGCCAGCAGCTTAGGACGCACGAACACCGGGGAGCTGTTTTTT. Amino acid sequence: CASSLGRTNTGELFF.

This rearrangement joins TRBV10-1 to TRBJ2-1; D ambiguous. The germline V gene has CDR1 WNHNN and CDR2 SYGVQD (reference sequence). CDR3 length equals 16 residues. The V end was cut by 5 bases, the J end by 6 bases, with 20 bases between. The CDR3 loop is CASSNSSGSVANEQFF. The CDR3 DNA follows: TGCGCCAGCAGTAACAGTAGTGGATCGGTTGCCAATGAGCAGTTCTTC.

This clonotype was seen more than once but under ten times. The chain is built from TRBV6-1 and TRBJ1-2; TRBD1 agrees at 10 bases. Germline V gives CDR1 MNHNS, CDR2 SASEGT. J lost 6 bases, V lost 6 bases, and 10 bases had no gene match. The CDR3 has 15 residues. CDR3 region: CASRRQGASKHGYTF. CDR3 bases: TGTGCCAGCAGACGACAGGGGGCGTCGAAGCATGGCTACACCTTC.

This clonotype was seen a handful of times. The chain joins TRBV7-8 to TRBJ1-2; D might be TRBD1 (6 bases). The CDR3 spans 13 residues. V was cut by 5 bases and J by 8 bases, with 15 bases left in between. CDR1 and CDR2 (germline): SGHVS, FQNEAQ. CDR3 region: CASSPYRAGGYTF. In nucleotides, the CDR3 is TGTGCCAGCAGCCCCTACAGGGCGGGAGGCTACACCTTC.

J is TRBJ1-1 and V is TRBV15; D remains ambiguous. The CDR3 loop spans 12 amino acids. The V end lost 1 base, the J end lost 5 bases, and 5 bases lay between the germline ends. Looked up from germline, CDR1 is LNHNV and CDR2 is YYDKDF (reference sequence). CDR3 region: CATSRGKTEAFF. CDR3 nucleotides: TGTGCCACCAGCAGAGGGAAAACTGAAGCTTTCTTT.